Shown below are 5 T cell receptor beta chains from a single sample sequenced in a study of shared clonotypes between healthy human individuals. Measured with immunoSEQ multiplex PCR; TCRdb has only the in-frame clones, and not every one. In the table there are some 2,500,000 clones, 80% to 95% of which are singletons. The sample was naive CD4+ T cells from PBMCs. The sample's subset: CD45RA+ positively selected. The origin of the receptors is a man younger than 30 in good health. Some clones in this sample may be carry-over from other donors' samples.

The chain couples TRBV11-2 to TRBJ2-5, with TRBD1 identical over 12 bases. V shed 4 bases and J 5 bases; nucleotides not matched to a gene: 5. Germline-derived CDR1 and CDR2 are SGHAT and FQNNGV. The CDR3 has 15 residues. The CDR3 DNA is TGTGCCAGCAGCTACCAGGGACAGGGGGCCGAGACCCAGTACTTC. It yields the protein CASSYQGQGAETQYF. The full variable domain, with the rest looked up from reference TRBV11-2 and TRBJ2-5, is EAGVAQSPRYKIIEKRQSVAFWCNPISGHATLYWYQQILGQGPKLLIQFQNNGVVDDSQLPKDRFSAERLKGVDSTLKIQPAKLEDSAVYLCASSYQGQGAETQYFGPGTRLLVL.

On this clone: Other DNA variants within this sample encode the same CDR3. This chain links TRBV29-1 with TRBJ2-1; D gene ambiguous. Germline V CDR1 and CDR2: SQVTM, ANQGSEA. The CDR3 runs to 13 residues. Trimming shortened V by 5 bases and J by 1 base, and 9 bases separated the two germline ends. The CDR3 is CSVRGRSYNEQFF. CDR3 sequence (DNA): TGCAGCGTTCGCGGCAGGTCCTACAATGAGCAGTTCTTC.

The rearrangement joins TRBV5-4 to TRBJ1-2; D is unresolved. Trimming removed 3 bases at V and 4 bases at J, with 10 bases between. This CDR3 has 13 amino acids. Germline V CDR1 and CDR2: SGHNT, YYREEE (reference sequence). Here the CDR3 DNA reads TGTGCCAGCAGCTCCCGCGAGTCCTATGGCTACACCTTC. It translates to CASSSRESYGYTF.

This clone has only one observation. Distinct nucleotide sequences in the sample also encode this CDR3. CDR3 sequence (DNA): TGCGCCAGCAGCTTGCCACTAGCGGGATCCTACGAGCAGTACTTC. Encoded protein: CASSLPLAGSYEQYF. This rearrangement joins TRBV5-1 to TRBJ2-7, with 10 bases lining up with TRBD2. Germline V gene sequence: CDR1 SGHRS, CDR2 YFSETQ. V trimming: 1 base; J trimming: 1 base; junction bases outside the gene matches: 2. This CDR3 has 15 amino acids.

CDR3 coding DNA: TGTGCCAGCACCAAAATGACAGGGGGCTATGGCTACACCTTC. Amino acid sequence: CASTKMTGGYGYTF. The rearrangement joins TRBV7-9 to TRBJ1-2, with TRBD1 matching over 9 bases. Trimming at V came to 7 bases and at J to 4 bases, leaving 7 bases not matched to a gene. The CDR3 extends over 14 amino acids. Per germline, CDR1 SEHNR and CDR2 FQNEAQ (reference sequence). Full variable domain (remainder filled in from reference TRBV7-9 and TRBJ1-2): DTGVSQNPRHKITKRGQNVTFRCDPISEHNRLYWYRQTLGQGPEFLTYFQNEAQLEKSRLLSDRFSAERPKGSFSTLEIQRTEQGDSAMYLCASTKMTGGYGYTFGSGTRLTVV.